This T cell receptor beta chain emerged from a study of CD8+ T cells in alopecia areata. The V gene's germline CDR1 is SGHRS and CDR2 YFSETQ. This CDR3 is 18 amino acids long. The J segment lost 0 bases and the V segment lost 1 base, leaving 12 bases of the junction unmatched. Study-wide findings and caveats: Tofacitinib yielded significantly lower scalp clonality and fewer expanded CD8+ clones among the top 100.

Treatment in this sample: oral pan-JAK inhibitor, 5-10 mg twice daily. TCR sequencing used cDNA made by reverse transcription of extracted RNA. Only in-frame clones appear in the TCRdb table, and some are missing; sequencing was by immunoSEQ multiplex PCR. The table records some 99,000 clones, approximately 66% of them present only once. Notes on this clone: Antigen unknown.

This sequence joins TRBV5-1 and TRBJ1-1; 7 nucleotides line up with TRBD1. The receptor was isolated from a human donor with alopecia areata. This material consisted of CD8+ T cells sorted from blood, taken at week 4, from a patient treated with tofacitinib. This CDR3 reads CASSLPIQGPNMNTEAFF. CDR3 bases: TGCGCCAGCAGCTTGCCGATACAGGGGCCGAACATGAACACTGAAGCTTTCTTT.